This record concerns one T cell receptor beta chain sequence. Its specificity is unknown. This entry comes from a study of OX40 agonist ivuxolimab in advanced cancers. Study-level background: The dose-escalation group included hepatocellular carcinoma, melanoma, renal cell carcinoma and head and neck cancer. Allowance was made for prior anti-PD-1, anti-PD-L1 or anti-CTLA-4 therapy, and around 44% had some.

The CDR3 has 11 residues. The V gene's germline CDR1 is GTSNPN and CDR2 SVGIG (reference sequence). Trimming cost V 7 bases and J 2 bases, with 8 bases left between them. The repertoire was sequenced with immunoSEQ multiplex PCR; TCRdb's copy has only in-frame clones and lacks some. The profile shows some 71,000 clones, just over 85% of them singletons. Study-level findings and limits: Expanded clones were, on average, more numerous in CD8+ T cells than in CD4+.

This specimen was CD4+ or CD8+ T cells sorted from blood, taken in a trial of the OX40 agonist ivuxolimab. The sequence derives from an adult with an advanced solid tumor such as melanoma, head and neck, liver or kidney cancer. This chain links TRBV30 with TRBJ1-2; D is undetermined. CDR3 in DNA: TGTGCCTCACGACTAAACTATGGCTACACCTTC. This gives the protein CASRLNYGYTF.